The 9 T cell receptor beta chains below were found in one sample sequenced in a study of blood T cell repertoires in COVID-19 (dated by TCRdb to the early 2020s). Receptor libraries were prepared by the immunoSEQ multiplex PCR assay. Here the immuneACCESS table is served through TCRdb, limited to in-frame sequences with V and J called. Missing clones are a known gap in these copies; in checked studies unresolved V genes cover under half, and the rest lacks a known reason. The sample has around 170,000 clones on record, roughly 90% of them singletons. The ten largest clones represent more than 3% of the sample. Sequencing was carried out using peripheral blood. These TCRs come from a woman in her 70s with acute or convalescent COVID-19.

The chain has TRBV19 and TRBJ1-1; perhaps TRBD1 as D (5 bases). V lost 7 bases and J lost 7, with 13 bases in between. CDR3 length: 12 amino acids. In germline, CDR1 is LNHDA, CDR2 SQIVND (reference sequence). The CDR3 bases are TGTGCCAGTATCAGACTGGGGGGTGAAGCTTTCTTT. It translates to CASIRLGGEAFF.

This chain joins TRBV7-8 and TRBJ2-7; a possible D gene is TRBD2 (5 bases). The CDR3 has 16 amino acids. The V end was cut by 5 bases, the J end by 4 bases, with 21 bases between. Germline CDR1 reads SGHVS; CDR2 reads FQNEAQ. The CDR3 sequence is CASSLRSSSVWYEQYF. The CDR3 coding sequence is TGTGCCAGCAGCCTGAGGTCTAGCTCCGTCTGGTACGAGCAGTACTTC.

This sequence joins TRBV2 and TRBJ1-3; 9 bases line up with TRBD1. This CDR3 spans 15 amino acids. Trimming cost V 7 bases and J 0 bases; bases outside gene matches: 4. Germline V gives CDR1 SNHLY, CDR2 FYNNEI. The CDR3 protein is CASKTGGISGNTIYF. DNA for the CDR3: TGTGCCAGCAAGACAGGGGGGATCTCTGGAAACACCATATATTTT. Together with reference TRBV2 and TRBJ1-3, the CDR3 gives the full variable domain: EPEVTQTPSHQVTQMGQEVILRCVPISNHLYFYWYRQILGQKVEFLVSFYNNEISEKSEIFDDQFSVERPDGSNFTLKIRSTKLEDSAMYFCASKTGGISGNTIYFGEGSWLTVV.

This chain uses TRBV18 with TRBJ1-5; D gene unclear. The CDR3 sequence is 15 residues long. CDR1 and CDR2 (germline): KGHSH, LQKENI. Trimming left V 3 bases short and J 0 bases short, with 9 bases between. CDR3 region: CASSPYGPSNQPQHF. For the CDR3, the DNA is TGTGCCAGCTCACCTTACGGTCCTAGCAATCAGCCCCAGCATTTT.

The chain has TRBV3-1 (or the pseudogene TRBV3-2) and TRBJ2-1; D may be TRBD2 (5 bases). Trimming left V 4 bases short and J 3 bases short, with 16 bases between. Germline CDR1 is LGHDT and CDR2 is YNNKEL (reference sequence). CDR3 length: 16 amino acids. CDR3 protein: CASSRTGSIVYNEQFF. CDR3 sequence (DNA): TGTGCCAGCAGCCGCACGGGGAGTATAGTCTACAATGAGCAGTTCTTC.

V usage is TRBV7-8 and J usage is TRBJ1-5, with D tentatively TRBD1 (6 bases). V shed 5 bases and J shed 3 bases, with 14 bases lying between them. The CDR3 has 15 amino acids. CDR1 and CDR2 from the germline V gene are SGHVS and FQNEAQ. CDR3 in DNA: TGTGCCAGCAGCAGGGGGTTCGGGAACAATCAGCCCCAGCATTTT. Encoded protein: CASSRGFGNNQPQHF.

In DNA, the CDR3 is TGTGCCAGCAGTGAATCTTTAGGACAATCTTTAAACATTCAGTACTTC. This codes for CASSESLGQSLNIQYF. The genes are TRBV6-1 and TRBJ2-4; perhaps TRBD1 as D (5 bases). Germline CDR1 MNHNS, CDR2 SASEGT. V was trimmed by 2 bases and J by 6 bases, leaving 17 bases between them. This CDR3 has 16 amino acids.

This clone has just a few counts. This chain links TRBV5-6 with TRBJ1-6; TRBD1 matches 9 bases. The CDR3 covers 17 residues. V lost 4 bases, J lost 10 bases, and 15 bases stayed unmatched. Germline CDR1 SGHDT, CDR2 YYEEEE. In DNA, the CDR3 is TGTGCCAGCAGCCTTACAGGGGGCGCGAGTCAATCCTCACCCCTCCACTTT. Protein: CASSLTGGASQSSPLHF.

As concerns this clone: Other DNA sequences in this specimen translate into the identical CDR3. The rearrangement uses TRBV18 and TRBJ2-7, with D maybe TRBD2 (7 bases). CDR3 length equals 14 residues. Germline V gene sequence: CDR1 KGHSH, CDR2 LQKENI. Deletions cut 2 bases from V and 2 bases from J, with 10 bases between. The CDR3 nucleotides read TGTGCCAGCTCACCAACGGGGGGCCCCTACGAGCAGTACTTC. This encodes CASSPTGGPYEQYF.